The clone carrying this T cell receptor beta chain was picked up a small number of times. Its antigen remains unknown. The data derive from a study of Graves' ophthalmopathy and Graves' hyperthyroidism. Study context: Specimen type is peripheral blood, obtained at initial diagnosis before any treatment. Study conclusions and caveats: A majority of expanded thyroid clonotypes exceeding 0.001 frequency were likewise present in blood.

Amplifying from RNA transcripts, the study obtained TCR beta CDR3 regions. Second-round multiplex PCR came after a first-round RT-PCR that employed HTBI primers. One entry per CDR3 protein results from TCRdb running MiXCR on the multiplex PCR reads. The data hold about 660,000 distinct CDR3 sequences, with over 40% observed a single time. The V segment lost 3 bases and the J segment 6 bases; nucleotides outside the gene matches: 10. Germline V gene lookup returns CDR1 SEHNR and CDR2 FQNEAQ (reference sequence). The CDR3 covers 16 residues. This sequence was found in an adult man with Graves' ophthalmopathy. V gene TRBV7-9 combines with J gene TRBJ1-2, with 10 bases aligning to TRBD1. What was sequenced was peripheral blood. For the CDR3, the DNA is TGTGCCAGCAGCTTTGCTACCGGGACAGGGGTTGATGGCTACACCTTC. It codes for CASSFATGTGVDGYTF.